The present T cell receptor beta chain was sequenced within a study of T cell responses to AZD1222 COVID-19 vaccine (dated by TCRdb to about 2021). With regard to the full study: A total of about 250 trial participants underwent TCR sequencing, of whom roughly 210 had received two doses of AZD1222 and some 25 had received two doses of the MenACWY control vaccine. Trial participants were enrolled by age into 18-55, 56-69 and 70-plus year subgroups, with about 150, 28 and 57 TCR-sequenced participants respectively. Study-wide conclusions, independent of this receptor: Because no day 14 peak-response samples were available, repertoires were characterized only after the peak T cell response. Participants were mostly white British and included more females than males, and it was suggested by the authors that clonal diversity may have been underestimated. After two AZD1222 doses, both the breadth and the depth of spike-specific TCRs were significantly higher than at day 0 and than in MenACWY recipients. Reportedly, almost half of the unique spike-specific TCRs recognized epitopes lying outside the regions that are mutated in the B.1.351 and B.1.1.7 variants. In the small 56-69-year group, the increase in depth fell short of significance, most likely because of low power. Only six AZD1222 recipients were SARS-CoV-2 seropositive at baseline, limiting conclusions about previously exposed vaccinees. The whole spike protein was spanned by vaccine-associated CD4 TCRs, and dominant responses were seen in regions 160-218 and 743-854.

Here V drops 5 bases and J drops 4 bases, and the junction holds 5 bases not matched to any gene. From the cysteine up to the phenylalanine, the CDR3 has a length of 15 residues. Only CDR3 DNA is held: 45 bases, read in frame from base 1. The germline V gene (reference sequence) supplies CDR1 SEHNR and CDR2 FQNEAQ. This clone appeared once. This clone's antigen is unknown. The record has no base qualities; no much larger clone is one base away. The CDR3 regions of human TCRbeta chains were analyzed by immunosequencing. The source study handled its data this way. TCRs in the repertoires were matched against a reference library of SARS-CoV-2-specific TCRs that had been generated with the MIRA antigen-specificity platform. Breadth was defined as the fraction of unique TCRs that were SARS-CoV-2-associated, and depth was defined as the fraction of total T cells that were SARS-CoV-2-associated. Using the MIRA data, each spike-specific TCR was mapped to the spike region that the TCR reacts to and placed in a CD4 or CD8 class. Log10-transformed breadth and depth values were compared by one-way ANOVA with Sidak's multiple comparisons tests. Drawn from immuneACCESS, this table holds only the in-frame rearrangements with V and J called that TCRdb kept. Clones are partly lost; checked studies trace under half to an unresolved V gene and leave the rest unexplained. V, J and clone size were drawn from that table, and D and trimming were deduced from the DNA. The sample has about 120,000 clones on record, around 90% of them singletons. Together, the top ten hold 4% to 5% of the sample.

The time point label for this specimen denotes: about 28 days (+/-7) after the second vaccine dose. The treatment or condition label, read with the paper, signifies: meningococcal conjugate vaccine given as trial control. The vaccinee samples were drawn from two UK trials, COV001 and COV002, one of which was a single-blind randomized controlled phase 2/3 trial testing AZD1222 (ChAdOx1 nCoV-19) in healthy adults. Trial participant PBMC samples were collected at day 0 and day 28 after the second dose for TCRbeta chain sequencing. The rearrangement joined TRBV7-9 to TRBJ1-4, with 9 bases in between that match TRBD1. The starting material was peripheral blood, obtained 28 days after the second dose of the MenACWY control vaccine. The clonotype was recovered from an adult who received the MenACWY meningococcal vaccine as a control. The bases read TGTGCCAGCAGCGCCGGACAGGGGCTTAATGAAAAACTGTTTTTT. Translated, it gives CASSAGQGLNEKLFF.